This T cell receptor (beta chain) emerged from a study of blood T cell repertoires in COVID-19. As for the study in general: Specimens from acute and convalescent COVID-19 originated in the United States, Italy and Spain. Sample material is recorded as cDNA or gDNA derived from T cells, B-cell-depleted T cells, or PBMCs.

Under the authors' procedure: Scientists estimated how many nucleated cells there were by amplifying reference gene primers. Data came from immunoSEQ multiplex PCR; TCRdb stores just in-frame clones and leaves some out. From that table come the V and J calls and clone size; the DNA was used to work out D and trimming. The sample has hundreds of thousands of clones, approximately 90% seen once. Germline V lookup: CDR1 LNHDA, CDR2 SQIVND (reference sequence). The CDR3 consists of 16 residues. Trimming removed 1 base from V and 3 bases from J; junction bases left unmatched: 6. V gene TRBV19 combines with J gene TRBJ1-3; TRBD1 aligns across 7 bases. Sequencing was done on a sample of peripheral blood. This TCR came from a man between 40 and 49 years old with acute or convalescent COVID-19. CDR3 sequence: CASSIAWRGLGNTIYF. CDR3 in DNA: TGTGCCAGTAGTATAGCGTGGAGGGGGCTTGGAAACACCATATATTTT.